This T cell receptor beta chain came from a study of T cell repertoires in cytomegalovirus infection. Study-level points and caveats: CMV-specific HLA-C-restricted TCR beta clonotypes dominated the ex vivo response.

This clonotype was counted only a few times. Its target is unknown. TCRdb called the reads again in MiXCR, with one record for every CDR3 protein. The table includes more than 350,000 distinct CDR3 sequences, approximately 30% detected once. The clonotype was recovered from a human donor in good health (CMV status not recorded). Some clones in this sample may be carry-over from other donors' samples. Sequencing input: PBMCs.

CDR3 residues: CASSFSPLSGGYTF. CDR3 in DNA: TGTGCCAGCAGTTTTTCCCCACTCTCCGGGGGCTACACCTTC. This sequence joins TRBV28 and TRBJ1-2; D is ambiguous. CDR3 length: 14 residues. Trimming took 3 bases from V and 8 from J, leaving 16 bases between them. Germline CDR1 is MDHEN and CDR2 is SYDVKM.